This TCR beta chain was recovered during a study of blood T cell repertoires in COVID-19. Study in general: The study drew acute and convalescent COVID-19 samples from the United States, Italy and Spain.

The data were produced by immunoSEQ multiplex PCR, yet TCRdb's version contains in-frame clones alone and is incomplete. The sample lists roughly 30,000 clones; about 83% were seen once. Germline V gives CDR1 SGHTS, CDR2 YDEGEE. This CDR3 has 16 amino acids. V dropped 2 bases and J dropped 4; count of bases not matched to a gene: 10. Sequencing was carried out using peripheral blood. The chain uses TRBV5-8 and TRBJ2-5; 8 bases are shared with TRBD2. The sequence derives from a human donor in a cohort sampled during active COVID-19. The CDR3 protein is CASSFTGTSGPETQYF. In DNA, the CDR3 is TGTGCCAGCAGCTTTACCGGGACTAGTGGGCCAGAGACCCAGTACTTC. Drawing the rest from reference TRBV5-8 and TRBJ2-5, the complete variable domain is EAGVTQSPTHLIKTRGQQATLRCSPISGHTSVYWYQQALGLGLQFLLWYDEGEERNRGNFPPRFSGRQFPNYSSELNVNALELEDSALYLCASSFTGTSGPETQYFGPGTRLLVL.